These T cell receptor beta chains were read from a single sample in a study of blood T cell repertoires in COVID-19. Sequencing used immunoSEQ multiplex PCR; TCRdb keeps in-frame clones, though not all of them. The data contain around 160,000 clones, 80% to 90% of them seen just once; the ten biggest clones take up under 15%. The specimen sequenced was peripheral blood. The receptor set was obtained from a man aged 18 to 35 with COVID-19, enrolled during active disease. CDR3s include the opening cysteine and the closing phenylalanine or tryptophan. Each record gives: V gene, D gene, J gene, clone size, CDR3 protein, CDR3 DNA. D genes are given only for firm matches. Size is stated for part of the rows, as once, few or many counts, or as a class when the clone is expanded.

V gene: TRBV4-3
D gene: TRBD2
J gene: TRBJ2-1
clone size: NA
CDR3 protein: CASSQTSGRGFNEQFF
CDR3 DNA: TGCGCCAGCAGCCAGACTAGCGGGAGAGGGTTTAATGAGCAGTTCTTC

V gene: TRBV5-1
D gene: TRBD1
J gene: TRBJ2-2
clone size: NA
CDR3 protein: CASSSGQGEATGELFF
CDR3 DNA: TGCGCCAGCAGCTCTGGACAGGGTGAAGCAACCGGGGAGCTGTTTTTT

V gene: TRBV10-3
D gene: TRBD2
J gene: TRBJ2-3
clone size: once
CDR3 protein: CAVAGDADTQYF
CDR3 DNA: TGTGCCGTGGCGGGAGATGCAGATACGCAGTATTTT

V gene: TRBV3-1/TRBV3-2
D gene: TRBD2
J gene: TRBJ2-5
clone size: NA
CDR3 protein: CASFGLAGIQETQYF
CDR3 DNA: TGTGCCAGCTTCGGACTAGCGGGGATCCAAGAGACCCAGTACTTC

V gene: TRBV11-2
D gene: TRBD2
J gene: TRBJ2-7
clone size: NA
CDR3 protein: CASSSLTSDFGEQYF
CDR3 DNA: TGTGCCAGCAGTTCCCTGACTAGCGATTTTGGCGAGCAGTACTTC

V gene: TRBV5-5
D gene: TRBD1
J gene: TRBJ1-5
clone size: NA
CDR3 protein: CASSLDEKTGVASNQPQHF
CDR3 DNA: TGTGCCAGCAGCTTGGACGAGAAGACAGGGGTTGCCAGCAATCAGCCCCAGCATTTT

V gene: TRBV7-2
D gene: NA
J gene: TRBJ2-5
clone size: few
CDR3 protein: CASSRGRGETQYF
CDR3 DNA: TGTGCCAGCAGCCGCGGACGGGGAGAGACCCAGTACTTC

V gene: TRBV5-1
D gene: NA
J gene: TRBJ2-1
clone size: once
CDR3 protein: CASRRAASSYNEQFF
CDR3 DNA: TGCGCCAGCAGAAGAGCGGCCAGCTCCTACAATGAGCAGTTCTTC

V gene: TRBV5-1
D gene: NA
J gene: TRBJ1-2
clone size: NA
CDR3 protein: CASSLELGAKGYTF
CDR3 DNA: TGCGCCAGCAGCTTGGAACTGGGGGCGAAGGGCTACACCTTC

V gene: TRBV27
D gene: NA
J gene: TRBJ2-2
clone size: once
CDR3 protein: CASSSQGTGELFF
CDR3 DNA: TGTGCCAGCAGTTCCCAGGGTACCGGGGAGCTGTTTTTT

V gene: TRBV19
D gene: NA
J gene: TRBJ2-1
clone size: NA
CDR3 protein: CATSDYIDYNEQFF
CDR3 DNA: TGTGCCACATCGGACTACATTGACTACAATGAGCAGTTCTTC

V gene: TRBV9
D gene: TRBD1
J gene: TRBJ1-1
clone size: NA
CDR3 protein: CASSVDPGQGPTEAFF
CDR3 DNA: TGTGCCAGCAGCGTAGACCCAGGACAGGGCCCCACTGAAGCTTTCTTT

V gene: TRBV7-8
D gene: TRBD2
J gene: TRBJ2-6
clone size: NA
CDR3 protein: CASSLGTSRSGANVLTF
CDR3 DNA: TGTGCCAGCAGCTTGGGGACTAGCCGCTCTGGGGCCAACGTCCTGACTTTC

V gene: TRBV6-6
D gene: TRBD2
J gene: TRBJ2-3
clone size: NA
CDR3 protein: CATGTSGSLTDTQYF
CDR3 DNA: TGTGCCACGGGGACTAGCGGGAGTCTCACAGATACGCAGTATTTT

V gene: TRBV7-8
D gene: NA
J gene: TRBJ1-2
clone size: NA
CDR3 protein: CASSFARAYGYTF
CDR3 DNA: TGTGCCAGCAGCTTCGCCAGGGCCTATGGCTACACCTTC

V gene: TRBV6-6
D gene: NA
J gene: TRBJ1-4
clone size: NA
CDR3 protein: CASSYSRAPGEKLFF
CDR3 DNA: TGTGCCAGCAGTTACTCCAGGGCCCCGGGTGAAAAACTGTTTTTT

V gene: TRBV7-9
D gene: TRBD2
J gene: TRBJ2-1
clone size: NA
CDR3 protein: CASSLGLAGGNEQFF
CDR3 DNA: TGTGCCAGCAGCTTAGGACTAGCGGGAGGCAATGAGCAGTTCTTC

V gene: TRBV5-4
D gene: TRBD1
J gene: TRBJ2-5
clone size: NA
CDR3 protein: CASSLGTGEETQYF
CDR3 DNA: TGTGCCAGCAGCTTGGGCACAGGGGAGGAGACCCAGTACTTC

V gene: TRBV11-2
D gene: TRBD2
J gene: TRBJ2-1
clone size: NA
CDR3 protein: CASSLLAVKQFF
CDR3 DNA: TGTGCCAGCAGCCTCCTAGCGGTTAAGCAGTTCTTC

V gene: TRBV7-9
D gene: NA
J gene: TRBJ2-1
clone size: NA
CDR3 protein: CASSFQGRINEQFF
CDR3 DNA: TGTGCCAGCAGCTTTCAAGGGAGAATTAATGAGCAGTTCTTC

V gene: TRBV19
D gene: NA
J gene: TRBJ2-1
clone size: NA
CDR3 protein: CASSISGGGPLNEQFF
CDR3 DNA: TGTGCCAGTAGTATAAGCGGCGGTGGACCTCTCAATGAGCAGTTCTTC

V gene: TRBV24-1
D gene: TRBD1
J gene: TRBJ1-2
clone size: NA
CDR3 protein: CATSEWTGLNYGYTF
CDR3 DNA: TGTGCCACCAGTGAATGGACAGGCCTTAACTATGGCTACACCTTC

V gene: TRBV28
D gene: TRBD2
J gene: TRBJ2-1
clone size: NA
CDR3 protein: CASSSLAGTYNEQFF
CDR3 DNA: TGTGCCAGCAGCTCTCTAGCGGGCACTTACAATGAGCAGTTCTTC

V gene: TRBV6-2/TRBV6-3
D gene: NA
J gene: TRBJ1-5
clone size: once
CDR3 protein: CASSYGSSLQEPQHF
CDR3 DNA: TGTGCCAGCAGTTACGGGTCCAGTCTCCAGGAGCCCCAGCATTTT

V gene: TRBV5-1
D gene: TRBD1
J gene: TRBJ2-5
clone size: NA
CDR3 protein: CASPTGGGETQYF
CDR3 DNA: TGCGCCAGCCCGACAGGGGGCGGTGAGACCCAGTACTTC

V gene: TRBV19
D gene: NA
J gene: TRBJ2-7
clone size: few
CDR3 protein: CASSPQGESYEQYF
CDR3 DNA: TGTGCCAGTAGTCCCCAGGGTGAGTCCTACGAGCAGTACTTC

V gene: TRBV15
D gene: TRBD2
J gene: TRBJ2-7
clone size: NA
CDR3 protein: CATSRGTSGSYEQYF
CDR3 DNA: TGTGCCACCAGCAGAGGGACTAGCGGGAGCTACGAGCAGTACTTC

V gene: TRBV18
D gene: NA
J gene: TRBJ2-5
clone size: NA
CDR3 protein: CASSSSTYGIQETQYF
CDR3 DNA: TGTGCCAGCTCATCTTCCACGTACGGGATACAAGAGACCCAGTACTTC

V gene: TRBV7-8
D gene: NA
J gene: TRBJ2-6
clone size: once
CDR3 protein: CASSRGAQTSGANVLTF
CDR3 DNA: TGTGCCAGCAGCCGAGGGGCACAGACCTCTGGGGCCAACGTCCTGACTTTC

V gene: TRBV4-3
D gene: NA
J gene: TRBJ1-3
clone size: NA
CDR3 protein: CASSQDNSINTIYF
CDR3 DNA: TGCGCCAGCAGCCAAGATAACTCAATCAACACCATATATTTT

V gene: TRBV3-1/TRBV3-2
D gene: NA
J gene: TRBJ2-7
clone size: NA
CDR3 protein: CASSPLSSGRGEQYF
CDR3 DNA: TGTGCCAGCAGCCCATTGTCGTCAGGGCGGGGAGAGCAGTACTTC

V gene: TRBV5-6
D gene: NA
J gene: TRBJ1-1
clone size: NA
CDR3 protein: CASSLGRGLAFF
CDR3 DNA: TGTGCCAGCAGCTTGGGGAGGGGCCTAGCTTTCTTT

V gene: TRBV28
D gene: NA
J gene: TRBJ2-7
clone size: NA
CDR3 protein: CASSFADYYEQYF
CDR3 DNA: TGTGCCAGCAGTTTTGCGGACTACTACGAGCAGTACTTC

V gene: TRBV7-2
D gene: NA
J gene: TRBJ2-2
clone size: NA
CDR3 protein: CASSRRTGIVPGELFF
CDR3 DNA: TGTGCCAGCAGCCGCCGTACAGGGATAGTCCCCGGGGAGCTGTTTTTT

V gene: TRBV5-1
D gene: TRBD2
J gene: TRBJ2-1
clone size: NA
CDR3 protein: CASSEAGGSHNEQFF
CDR3 DNA: TGCGCCAGCAGCGAAGCGGGAGGATCACACAATGAGCAGTTCTTC

V gene: TRBV10-3
D gene: TRBD1
J gene: TRBJ1-6
clone size: NA
CDR3 protein: CAISDGQGNSPLHF
CDR3 DNA: TGTGCCATCAGTGACGGACAGGGAAATTCACCCCTCCACTTT

V gene: TRBV19
D gene: NA
J gene: TRBJ1-1
clone size: few
CDR3 protein: CASSMGGISTEAFF
CDR3 DNA: TGTGCCAGTAGTATGGGGGGGATTTCCACTGAAGCTTTCTTT

V gene: TRBV5-1
D gene: TRBD2
J gene: TRBJ2-1
clone size: NA
CDR3 protein: CASSRTSGSSYNEQFF
CDR3 DNA: TGCGCCAGCAGCCGCACTAGCGGGAGCTCCTACAATGAGCAGTTCTTC

V gene: TRBV20-1
D gene: NA
J gene: TRBJ2-5
clone size: NA
CDR3 protein: CSARVALSGTQTQYF
CDR3 DNA: TGCAGTGCTCGTGTTGCGCTCTCCGGGACTCAGACCCAGTACTTC

V gene: TRBV9
D gene: TRBD1
J gene: TRBJ2-3
clone size: NA
CDR3 protein: CASSVQGAWGTDTQYF
CDR3 DNA: TGTGCCAGCAGCGTCCAGGGGGCGTGGGGCACAGATACGCAGTATTTT

V gene: TRBV28
D gene: TRBD1
J gene: TRBJ2-5
clone size: NA
CDR3 protein: CASRTAANRGANQETQYF
CDR3 DNA: TGTGCCAGCAGAACCGCCGCTAACAGGGGAGCCAACCAAGAGACCCAGTACTTC

V gene: TRBV7-2
D gene: TRBD1
J gene: TRBJ1-1
clone size: once
CDR3 protein: CASTQNRGRGDTEAFF
CDR3 DNA: TGTGCCAGCACCCAAAACAGGGGGCGCGGGGACACTGAAGCTTTCTTT

V gene: TRBV19
D gene: NA
J gene: TRBJ2-3
clone size: NA
CDR3 protein: CASSIGSRKDTQYF
CDR3 DNA: TGTGCCAGTAGTATAGGTTCCAGAAAGGATACGCAGTATTTT

V gene: TRBV4-3
D gene: TRBD2
J gene: TRBJ2-1
clone size: NA
CDR3 protein: CASSQDWPSGSFSYNEQFF
CDR3 DNA: TGCGCCAGCAGCCAAGATTGGCCTAGCGGGAGTTTTTCCTACAATGAGCAGTTCTTC

V gene: TRBV27
D gene: TRBD2
J gene: TRBJ2-1
clone size: NA
CDR3 protein: CASRLYGLAGDKYNEQFF
CDR3 DNA: TGTGCCAGCAGGCTGTATGGACTAGCGGGAGATAAATACAATGAGCAGTTCTTC